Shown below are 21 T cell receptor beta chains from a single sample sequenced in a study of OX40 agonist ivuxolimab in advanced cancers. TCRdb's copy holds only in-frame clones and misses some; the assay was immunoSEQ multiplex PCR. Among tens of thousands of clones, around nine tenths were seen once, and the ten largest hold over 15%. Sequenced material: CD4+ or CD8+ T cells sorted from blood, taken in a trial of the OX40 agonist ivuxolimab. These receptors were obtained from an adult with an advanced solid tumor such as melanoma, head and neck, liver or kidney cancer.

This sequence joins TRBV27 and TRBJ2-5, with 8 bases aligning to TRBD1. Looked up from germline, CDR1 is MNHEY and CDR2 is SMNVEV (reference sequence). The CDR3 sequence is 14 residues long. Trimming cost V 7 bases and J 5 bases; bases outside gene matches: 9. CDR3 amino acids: CASTVTGASETQYF. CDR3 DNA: TGTGCCAGCACGGTGACAGGGGCGTCGGAGACCCAGTACTTC.

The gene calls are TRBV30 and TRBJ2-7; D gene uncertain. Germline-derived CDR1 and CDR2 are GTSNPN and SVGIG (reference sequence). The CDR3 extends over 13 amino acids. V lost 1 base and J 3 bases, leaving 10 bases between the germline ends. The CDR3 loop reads CAWSGTDLYEQYF. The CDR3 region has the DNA TGTGCCTGGAGTGGAACAGACCTCTACGAGCAGTACTTC. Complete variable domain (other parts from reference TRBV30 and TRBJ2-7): SQTIHQWPATLVQPVGSPLSLECTVEGTSNPNLYWYRQAAGRGLQLLFYSVGIGQISSEVPQNLSASRPQDRQFILSSKKLLLSDSGFYLCAWSGTDLYEQYFGPGTRLTVT.

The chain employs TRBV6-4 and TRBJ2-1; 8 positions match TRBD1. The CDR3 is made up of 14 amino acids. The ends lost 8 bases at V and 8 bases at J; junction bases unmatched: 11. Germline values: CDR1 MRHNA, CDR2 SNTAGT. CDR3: CASSAEGRGHEQFF. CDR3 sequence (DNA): TGTGCCAGCTCCGCAGAGGGCAGGGGGCATGAGCAGTTCTTC.

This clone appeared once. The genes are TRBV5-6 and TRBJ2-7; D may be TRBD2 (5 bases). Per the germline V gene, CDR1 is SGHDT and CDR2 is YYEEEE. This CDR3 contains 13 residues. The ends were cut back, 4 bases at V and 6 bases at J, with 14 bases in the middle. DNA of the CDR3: TGTGCCAGCAGCCCCCATCGCGGGCGCGAGCAGTACTTC. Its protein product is CASSPHRGREQYF.

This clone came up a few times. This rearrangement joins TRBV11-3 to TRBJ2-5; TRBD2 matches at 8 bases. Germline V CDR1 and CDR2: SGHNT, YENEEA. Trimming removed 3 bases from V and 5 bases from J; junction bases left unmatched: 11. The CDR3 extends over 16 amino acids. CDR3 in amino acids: CASSFPISGSGETQYF. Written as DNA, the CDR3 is TGTGCCAGCAGCTTCCCCATCAGCGGGAGCGGTGAGACCCAGTACTTC.

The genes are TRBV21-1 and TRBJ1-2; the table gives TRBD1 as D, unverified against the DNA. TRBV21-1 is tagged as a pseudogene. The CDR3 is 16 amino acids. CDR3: CASSKVRRQGAGGYTF. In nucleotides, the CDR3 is TGTGCCAGCAGCAAAGTGCGGCGTCAGGGGGCGGGTGGCTACACCTTC.

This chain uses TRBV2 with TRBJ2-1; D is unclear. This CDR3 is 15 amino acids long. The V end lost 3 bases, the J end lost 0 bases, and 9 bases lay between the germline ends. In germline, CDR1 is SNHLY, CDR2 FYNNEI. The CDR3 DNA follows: TGTGCCAGCAGTGATCATAGGAGCTCCTACAATGAGCAGTTCTTC. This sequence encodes CASSDHRSSYNEQFF.

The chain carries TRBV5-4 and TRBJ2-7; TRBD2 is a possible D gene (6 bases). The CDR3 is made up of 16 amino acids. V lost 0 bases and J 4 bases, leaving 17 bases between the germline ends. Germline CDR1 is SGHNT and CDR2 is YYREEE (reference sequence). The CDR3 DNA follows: TGTGCCAGCAGCTTGGGGCGGGTAGCGGAGGGGTACGAGCAGTACTTC. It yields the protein CASSLGRVAEGYEQYF.

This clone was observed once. As DNA, the CDR3 is TGTGCCAGCAGCTCGGGGGACAGCTACCAAGAGACCCAGTACTTC. Translation: CASSSGDSYQETQYF. The rearrangement links TRBV6-5 to TRBJ2-5; D perhaps matches TRBD1 (7 bases). Deletions cut 6 bases from V and 0 bases from J, with 14 bases between. This CDR3 has 15 amino acids. CDR1 MNHEY and CDR2 SVGAGI come from the germline V gene.

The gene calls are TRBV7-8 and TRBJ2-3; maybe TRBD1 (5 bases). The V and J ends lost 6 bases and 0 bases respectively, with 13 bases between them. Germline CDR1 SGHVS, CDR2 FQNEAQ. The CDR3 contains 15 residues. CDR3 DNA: TGTGCCAGCAGACCGACAGTGGCTAGCACAGATACGCAGTATTTT. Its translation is CASRPTVASTDTQYF.

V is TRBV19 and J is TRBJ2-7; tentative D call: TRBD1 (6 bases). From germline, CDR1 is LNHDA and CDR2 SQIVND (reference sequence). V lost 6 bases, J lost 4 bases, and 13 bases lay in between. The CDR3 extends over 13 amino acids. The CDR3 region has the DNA TGTGCCAGTAGCGCCGGGACAATGTACGAGCAGTACTTC. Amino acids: CASSAGTMYEQYF.

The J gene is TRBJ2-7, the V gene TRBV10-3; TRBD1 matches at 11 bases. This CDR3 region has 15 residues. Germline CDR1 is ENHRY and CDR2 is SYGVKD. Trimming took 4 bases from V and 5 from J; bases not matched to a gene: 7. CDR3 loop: CAISVPPGQGDEQYF. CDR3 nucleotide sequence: TGTGCCATCAGTGTACCCCCGGGACAGGGGGACGAGCAGTACTTC.

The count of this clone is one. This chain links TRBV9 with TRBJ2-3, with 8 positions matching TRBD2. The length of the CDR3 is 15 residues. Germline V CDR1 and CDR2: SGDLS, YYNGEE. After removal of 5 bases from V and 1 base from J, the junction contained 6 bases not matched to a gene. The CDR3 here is CASRKQAGGTDTQYF. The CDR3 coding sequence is TGTGCCAGCAGGAAGCAAGCGGGGGGCACAGATACGCAGTATTTT. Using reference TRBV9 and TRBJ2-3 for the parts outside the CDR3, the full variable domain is DSGVTQTPKHLITATGQRVTLRCSPRSGDLSVYWYQQSLDQGLQFLIQYYNGEERAKGNILERFSAQQFPDLHSELNLSSLELGDSALYFCASRKQAGGTDTQYFGPGTRLTVL.

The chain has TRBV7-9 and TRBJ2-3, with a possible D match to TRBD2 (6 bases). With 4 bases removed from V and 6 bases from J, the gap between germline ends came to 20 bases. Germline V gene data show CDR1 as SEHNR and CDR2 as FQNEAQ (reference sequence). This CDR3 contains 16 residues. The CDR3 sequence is CASSSPSAGSWDTQYF. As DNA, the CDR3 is TGTGCCAGCAGCTCCCCTAGCGCGGGGTCATGGGATACGCAGTATTTT.

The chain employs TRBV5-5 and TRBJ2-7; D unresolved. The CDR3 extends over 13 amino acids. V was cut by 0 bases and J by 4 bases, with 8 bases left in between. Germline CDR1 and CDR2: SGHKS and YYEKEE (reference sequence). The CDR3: CASSLAWEYEQYF. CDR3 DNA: TGTGCCAGCAGCTTGGCTTGGGAATACGAGCAGTACTTC. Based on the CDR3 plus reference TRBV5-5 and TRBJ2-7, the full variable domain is DAGVTQSPTHLIKTRGQQVTLRCSPISGHKSVSWYQQVLGQGPQFIFQYYEKEERGRGNFPDRFSARQFPNYSSELNVNALLLGDSALYLCASSLAWEYEQYFGPGTRLTVT.

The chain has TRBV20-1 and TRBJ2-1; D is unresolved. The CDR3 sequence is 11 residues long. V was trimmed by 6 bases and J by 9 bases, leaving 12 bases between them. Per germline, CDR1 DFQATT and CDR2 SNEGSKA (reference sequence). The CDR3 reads CSAQAPSEQFF. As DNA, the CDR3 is TGCAGTGCCCAGGCCCCTTCTGAGCAGTTCTTC.

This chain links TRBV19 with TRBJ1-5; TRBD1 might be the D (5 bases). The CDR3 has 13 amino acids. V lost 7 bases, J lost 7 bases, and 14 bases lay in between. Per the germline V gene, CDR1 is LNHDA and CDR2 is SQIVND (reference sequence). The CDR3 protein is CASTEGVGQPQHF. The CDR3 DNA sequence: TGTGCCAGTACTGAAGGGGTCGGGCAGCCCCAGCATTTT.

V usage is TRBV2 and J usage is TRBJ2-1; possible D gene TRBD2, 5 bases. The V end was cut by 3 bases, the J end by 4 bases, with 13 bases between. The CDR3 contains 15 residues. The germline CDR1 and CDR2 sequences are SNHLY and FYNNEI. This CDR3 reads CASSEEADRYNEQFF. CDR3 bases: TGTGCCAGCAGTGAGGAGGCGGACCGGTACAATGAGCAGTTCTTC. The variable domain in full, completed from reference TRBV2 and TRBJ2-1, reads EPEVTQTPSHQVTQMGQEVILRCVPISNHLYFYWYRQILGQKVEFLVSFYNNEISEKSEIFDDQFSVERPDGSNFTLKIRSTKLEDSAMYFCASSEEADRYNEQFFGPGTRLTVL.

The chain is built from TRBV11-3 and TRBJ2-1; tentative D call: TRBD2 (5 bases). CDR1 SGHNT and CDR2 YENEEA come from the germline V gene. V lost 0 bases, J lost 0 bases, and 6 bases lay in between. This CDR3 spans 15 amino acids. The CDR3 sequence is CASSLDRDSYNEQFF. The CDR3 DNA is TGTGCCAGCAGCTTAGACCGGGACTCCTACAATGAGCAGTTCTTC.

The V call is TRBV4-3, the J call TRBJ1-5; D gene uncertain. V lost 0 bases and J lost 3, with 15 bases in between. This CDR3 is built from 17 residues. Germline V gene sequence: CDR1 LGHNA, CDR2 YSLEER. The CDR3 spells CASSQELHVGYNQPQHF. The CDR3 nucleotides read TGCGCCAGCAGCCAAGAGCTTCACGTAGGGTACAATCAGCCCCAGCATTTT.

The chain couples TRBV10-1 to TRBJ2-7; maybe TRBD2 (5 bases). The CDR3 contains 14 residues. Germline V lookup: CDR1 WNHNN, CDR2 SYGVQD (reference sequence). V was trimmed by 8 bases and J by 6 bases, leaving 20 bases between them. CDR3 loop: CASAISRELGEQYF. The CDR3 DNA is TGCGCCAGCGCTATTTCTCGGGAATTAGGCGAGCAGTACTTC.